The clone carrying this T cell receptor beta chain was observed a handful of times. Libraries were prepared by immunoSEQ multiplex PCR; TCRdb keeps only in-frame clonotypes and omits some of them. Here the sample spans around 140,000 clones, roughly 90% being singletons. The sample comes from a study of control samples from healthy donors and cancer patients. The germline V gene encodes CDR1 MGHRA and CDR2 YSYEKL. Trimming removed 1 base from V and 10 bases from J; junction bases left unmatched: 12. CDR3 length: 16 residues. The V call is TRBV4-1, the J call TRBJ2-7, with 11 bases fitting TRBD2. Material: blood. The origin of this receptor is a man aged 18 to 30 in good health. The CDR3 reads CASSQAVIAGGSTQYF. The CDR3 DNA is TGCGCCAGCAGCCAAGCTGTAATAGCGGGGGGGTCTACTCAGTACTTC.